The 30 T cell receptor beta chains given below trace back to one sample, sequenced in a study of blood T cells in healthy people across ages. The authors ran a second PCR of about 7 to 12 cycles using a sample-barcoded 5' primer and a J-beta primer mix. TCRdb independently ran MiXCR on the 5' RACE reads; one entry per CDR3 protein. The sample holds around 620,000 distinct CDR3 sequences, 27% seen once. Sequencing was performed on blood. These receptors all stem from a woman in her 70s in good health.

This clonotype showed up just a few times. The chain recombines TRBV6-1 with TRBJ2-3, with D possibly being TRBD2 (6 bases). The CDR3 runs 19 residues. Trimming pared 7 bases from V and 0 bases from J, leaving 26 bases between. Germline V gene data show CDR1 as MNHNS and CDR2 as SASEGT. The CDR3 DNA reads as TGTGCCAGCACCCAAGGGAGGATGGTAGGGCGGCCTAGCACAGATACGCAGTATTTT. It yields the protein CASTQGRMVGRPSTDTQYF.

The rearrangement uses TRBV20-1 and TRBJ2-2; possibly TRBD2 for D (5 bases). The germline V and J ends were trimmed by 0 bases and 1 base, with 15 bases remaining between them. The CDR3 is 17 residues long. Germline V lookup: CDR1 DFQATT, CDR2 SNEGSKA (reference sequence). The CDR3 reads CSARDVAREKNTGELFF. CDR3 DNA: TGCAGTGCTAGAGATGTCGCTAGGGAGAAGAACACCGGGGAGCTGTTTTTT.

A few counts support this clonotype. This chain links TRBV30 with TRBJ1-4, with 7 bases identical to TRBD1. The V gene end was trimmed by 4 bases and the J gene end by 7 bases; junction bases not matched to a gene: 3. Germline V gives CDR1 GTSNPN, CDR2 SVGIG (reference sequence). The CDR3 totals 12 residues. CDR3 nucleotide sequence: TGTGCCTGGAACAGGGGAGGTGAAAAACTGTTTTTT. Translated: CAWNRGGEKLFF.

The rearrangement uses TRBV5-1 and TRBJ2-3; possibly TRBD2 for D (5 bases). Germline CDR1 and CDR2: SGHRS and YFSETQ. The CDR3 consists of 14 residues. Trimming took off 0 bases at V and 2 bases at J, with 7 bases between the two ends. In DNA form, the CDR3 reads TGCGCCAGCAGCTTGGAACTAGTCACAGATACGCAGTATTTT. It encodes CASSLELVTDTQYF. Filled out from reference TRBV5-1 and TRBJ2-3, the complete variable domain reads KAGVTQTPRYLIKTRGQQVTLSCSPISGHRSVSWYQQTPGQGLQFLFEYFSETQRNKGNFPGRFSGRQFSNSRSEMNVSTLELGDSALYLCASSLELVTDTQYFGPGTRLTVL.

This clonotype was found a few times. The rearrangement uses TRBV4-2 and TRBJ2-5; 12 bases fit TRBD2. This CDR3 has 16 residues. V dropped 8 bases and J dropped 2; count of bases not matched to a gene: 9. Germline loops: CDR1 LGHNA, CDR2 YNFKEQ. The CDR3 DNA follows: TGTGCCAGCTCTCCTACTACTAGCGGGGGGCAAGAGACCCAGTACTTC. This codes for CASSPTTSGGQETQYF.

As to this clonotype: A much larger clone differs by one base, so this may be a read error. The J gene is TRBJ2-7, the V gene TRBV3-1; 7 bases align to TRBD2. CDR1 and CDR2 (germline): LGHDT, YNNKEL (reference sequence). The CDR3 runs to 14 residues. The DNA of the CDR3 is TGTGCCAGCGGCCAGGGAGGGGTAACCTACGAGCAGTACTTC. It is translated as CASGQGGVTYEQYF.

V usage is TRBV6-5 and J usage is TRBJ2-7, with D possibly being TRBD1 (6 bases). Germline V gene sequence: CDR1 MNHEY, CDR2 SVGAGI. The CDR3 sequence is 15 residues long. Trimming pared 6 bases from V and 0 bases from J, leaving 15 bases between. The DNA of the CDR3 is TGTGCCAGCAGCACAACAGGGCCAAGCTCCTACGAGCAGTACTTC. Protein product: CASSTTGPSSYEQYF.

This clonotype was seen only a few times. The J gene is TRBJ2-5, the V gene TRBV4-2, with 8 positions matching TRBD1. From germline, CDR1 is LGHNA and CDR2 YNFKEQ. The length of the CDR3 is 16 residues. With V trimmed by 1 base and J by 5 bases, 9 bases remained unmatched. The DNA for the CDR3 is TGTGCCAGCAGCCAAGGTACAGGGGGTGAGGGGGAGACCCAGTACTTC. This translates into CASSQGTGGEGETQYF.

The sample holds a few counts of this clonotype. This chain links TRBV24-1 with TRBJ2-3; TRBD1 matches 10 bases. Germline V lookup: CDR1 KGHDR, CDR2 SFDVKD. After removal of 4 bases from V and 2 bases from J, the junction contained 5 bases not matched to a gene. The CDR3 length is 16 residues. The CDR3 loop reads CATSDPGQGDTDTQYF. The DNA for the CDR3 is TGTGCCACCAGTGACCCCGGACAGGGGGACACAGATACGCAGTATTTT.

In nucleotides, the CDR3 is TGCAGTGCTAGTTATGACAATGCCTACGAGCAGTACTTC. Amino acids: CSASYDNAYEQYF. The genes are TRBV20-1 and TRBJ2-7, with D uncertain. Trimming took off 3 bases at V and 2 bases at J, with 11 bases between the two ends. Germline V gene data show CDR1 as DFQATT and CDR2 as SNEGSKA (reference sequence). The CDR3 is made up of 13 amino acids.

V usage is TRBV19 and J usage is TRBJ1-2, with 12 positions matching TRBD1. Germline CDR1 is LNHDA and CDR2 is SQIVND (reference sequence). V shed 7 bases, J shed 2 bases, and the junction held 5 bases outside the gene matches. The CDR3 is 15 amino acids. This CDR3 reads CASILGTGGNYGYTF. The CDR3 bases are TGTGCCAGTATTCTCGGGACAGGGGGCAACTATGGCTACACCTTC.

This clonotype was counted only a few times. A read error may explain this, as a much larger clone is one base away. V and J are TRBV7-9 and TRBJ2-5, with D perhaps TRBD2 (6 bases). Per the germline V gene, CDR1 is SEHNR and CDR2 is FQNEAQ (reference sequence). CDR3 length: 13 residues. The CDR3 sequence is CAGSFSGQETQYF. As DNA, the CDR3 is TGTGCCGGCAGCTTTAGCGGCCAAGAGACCCAGTACTTC.

The chain is built from TRBV7-2 and TRBJ1-2, with 7 positions matching TRBD1. The germline V gene has CDR1 SGHTA and CDR2 FQGNSA. V was clipped by 5 bases and J by 8 bases; unmatched bases: 8. The CDR3 runs 13 residues. CDR3 in amino acids: CASSTQGGGGYTF. DNA for the CDR3: TGTGCCAGCAGCACCCAGGGGGGAGGGGGCTACACCTTC.

The chain has TRBV7-3 and TRBJ2-5, with D possibly TRBD2 on 5 matching bases. Per the germline V gene, CDR1 is SGHTA and CDR2 is FQGTGA. V was cut by 4 bases and J by 3 bases, with 9 bases left in between. The length of the CDR3 is 13 residues. This chain's CDR3 is CASSYTREETQYF. The CDR3 DNA follows: TGTGCCAGCAGCTATACGAGGGAAGAGACCCAGTACTTC.

Comment on this clonotype: An end of the junction differs from the germline gene, which may be a read error. The V and J genes are TRBV5-1 and TRBJ2-1; no clear D gene. The germline V gene has CDR1 SGHRS and CDR2 YFSETQ. CDR3 size: 17 residues. CDR3 loop: CASIRGPVSSSCNEQFF. Here the CDR3 DNA reads TGCGCCAGCATCCGTGGTCCGGTTAGCAGCTCCTGCAATGAGCAGTTCTTC.

The chain carries TRBV12-3 or TRBV12-4 and TRBJ2-3; TRBD2 aligns across 9 bases. The length of the CDR3 is 15 residues. Trimming at V came to 5 bases and at J to 0 bases, leaving 3 bases not matched to a gene. This CDR3 is CASSITSGSTDTQYF. The CDR3 DNA reads as TGTGCCAGCAGTATTACTAGCGGGAGCACAGATACGCAGTATTTT.

J is TRBJ1-1 and V is TRBV12-3 or TRBV12-4; D remains unclear. The V and J ends lost 3 bases and 4 bases respectively, with 15 bases between them. The CDR3 runs to 15 residues. In DNA, the CDR3 is TGTGCCAGCAGTTTGGCTCCAAGAGGCTCCACTGAAGCTTTCTTT. The encoded protein is CASSLAPRGSTEAFF.

The chain combines TRBV20-1 with TRBJ2-5; D ambiguous. This CDR3 is built from 14 residues. With 0 bases removed from V and 1 base from J, the gap between germline ends came to 9 bases. Germline loops: CDR1 DFQATT, CDR2 SNEGSKA (reference sequence). The CDR3 DNA sequence: TGCAGTGCTAGAGATTTGAGAACCCAAGAGACCCAGTACTTC. Encoded protein: CSARDLRTQETQYF.

This clonotype appeared many times. This rearrangement joins TRBV29-1 to TRBJ1-2, with 8 nucleotides matching TRBD1. The length of the CDR3 is 12 residues. V shed 3 bases and J 7 bases; nucleotides not matched to a gene: 4. Looked up from germline, CDR1 is SQVTM and CDR2 is ANQGSEA. CDR3 protein: CSVDPGGRGYTF. CDR3 sequence (DNA): TGCAGCGTTGATCCAGGGGGCCGTGGCTACACCTTC.

This clonotype showed up just a few times. V and J are TRBV24-1 and TRBJ2-3; TRBD2 matches at 9 bases. Germline CDR1 KGHDR, CDR2 SFDVKD. The V and J ends lost 3 bases and 1 base, in that order; junction bases with no gene match: 13. This CDR3 has 19 amino acids. DNA of the CDR3: TGTGCCACCAGTGATCCCGCATCCGCTAGCGGGGCTGGCACAGATACGCAGTATTTT. Its protein is CATSDPASASGAGTDTQYF.

The genes are TRBV18 and TRBJ1-1, with D possibly matching TRBD1 (6 bases). The CDR3 consists of 13 residues. Germline values: CDR1 KGHSH, CDR2 LQKENI. V was clipped by 6 bases and J by 6 bases, with 14 bases between them. The CDR3: CASSQNRQAEAFF. In DNA form, the CDR3 reads TGTGCCAGCTCCCAAAACCGACAGGCTGAAGCTTTCTTT.

This clonotype was observed a few times. Possible read error: a much larger clone is one base away. The J gene is TRBJ2-5, the V gene TRBV7-2, with a weak D call TRBD2 (6 bases). CDR3 length: 13 amino acids. Per germline, CDR1 SGHTA and CDR2 FQGNSA. CDR3 DNA: TGTGCCGGCAGCCTGGGACTCCAAGAGACCCAGTACTTC. This encodes CAGSLGLQETQYF.

The chain is built from TRBV29-1 and TRBJ2-1, with 12 bases fitting TRBD2. The junction had 9 bases not matched to a gene; V was cut back by 5 bases and J by 7 bases. The CDR3 covers 15 residues. The germline V gene encodes CDR1 SQVTM and CDR2 ANQGSEA. The CDR3 DNA reads TGCAGCGTTTCGACACTAGCGGGGGGTGGGAATGAGCAGTTCTTC. This translates into CSVSTLAGGGNEQFF.

The chain joins TRBV6-2 or TRBV6-3 to TRBJ2-5; 9 nucleotides line up with TRBD2. The CDR3 has 17 amino acids. Germline values: CDR1 MNHEY, CDR2 SVGEGT. V dropped 1 base and J dropped 4; count of bases not matched to a gene: 10. The CDR3: CASSYYGTSLLRETQYF. The CDR3 region has the DNA TGTGCCAGCAGTTACTACGGGACTAGCCTGTTAAGAGAGACCCAGTACTTC.

The chain combines TRBV4-2 with TRBJ2-3; 7 nucleotides agree with TRBD2. V lost 0 bases and J lost 0; bases outside the gene matches: 6. This CDR3 contains 17 residues. CDR1 LGHNA and CDR2 YNFKEQ come from the germline V gene. The CDR3 spells CASSQETTSASTDTQYF. In DNA form, the CDR3 reads TGTGCCAGCAGCCAAGAGACAACTAGCGCGAGCACAGATACGCAGTATTTT.

The CDR3 reads CASSLGSGAGSGANVLTF. The CDR3 DNA follows: TGTGCCAGCAGCTTAGGATCCGGCGCAGGGTCTGGGGCCAACGTCCTGACTTTC. The J gene is TRBJ2-6, the V gene TRBV7-6; D may be TRBD1 (5 bases). The CDR3 has 18 amino acids. The germline CDR1 and CDR2 sequences are SGHVS and FNYEAQ. V lost 1 base and J 1 base, leaving 14 bases between the germline ends.

About this clonotype: A junction boundary mismatches the germline segment, possibly from a read error. V is TRBV12-3 or TRBV12-4 and J is TRBJ2-5; a possible D gene is TRBD1 (6 bases). The CDR3 loop spans 17 amino acids. CDR3 in amino acids: CASSLTGRRVYQETRYF. The CDR3 DNA is TGTGCCAGCAGTTTGACAGGCCGGAGAGTGTACCAAGAGACCCGGTACTTC.

This chain links TRBV20-1 with TRBJ2-5, with D perhaps matching TRBD2 (7 bases). In germline, CDR1 is DFQATT, CDR2 SNEGSKA (reference sequence). Trimming shortened V by 5 bases and J by 5 bases, and 24 bases separated the two germline ends. The length of the CDR3 is 16 residues. The CDR3 sequence: CSAVNRDTGAGETQYF. CDR3 bases: TGCAGTGCTGTCAACCGGGACACGGGAGCGGGGGAGACCCAGTACTTC.

The V and J genes are TRBV7-9 and TRBJ1-5; D possibly corresponds to TRBD1 (6 bases). CDR3 size: 15 residues. Germline CDR1 SEHNR, CDR2 FQNEAQ (reference sequence). Between the trimmed V and J ends, which lost 1 base and 7 bases, there was a span of 14 bases. The CDR3 here is CASSLGGGARQPQHF. In DNA form, the CDR3 reads TGTGCCAGCAGCTTAGGGGGGGGGGCGAGGCAGCCCCAGCATTTT.

The V call is TRBV9, the J call TRBJ1-3, with 7 bases that match TRBD1. CDR1 and CDR2 (germline): SGDLS, YYNGEE. V trimming: 7 bases; J trimming: 0 bases; junction bases outside the gene matches: 10. This CDR3 contains 16 residues. CDR3 region: CASGDRDSFSGNTIYF. The CDR3 coding sequence is TGTGCCAGCGGAGACCGGGACAGCTTCTCTGGAAACACCATATATTTT.